These T cell receptor beta chains were read from a single sample in a study of identical twins. One entry per CDR3 protein, called by TCRdb with MiXCR from the 5' RACE reads. The profile shows 200,000 to 300,000 distinct CDR3 sequences, 12% of them singletons. The same data also contributed to another study, on yellow fever vaccine responses in identical twins.

Sequencing was carried out using memory (CD45RO+) T cells sorted from blood. The receptor set was obtained from a woman aged 18-29 years in good health. Each CDR3 is given with its conserved first and last residue. Fields, in order: D gene, V gene, CDR3 length, J gene, clone size, CDR3 protein, CDR3 DNA. A D gene is named only where the DNA matches it firmly. Only part of the rows carry a size: once, few, many, or a class if the clone is expanded.

D gene: TRBD2; V gene: TRBV7-9; CDR3 length: 17; J gene: TRBJ2-2; clone size: many; CDR3 protein: CASTNHGTSGRSGELFF; CDR3 DNA: TGTGCCAGCACCAACCACGGGACTAGCGGGAGATCTGGGGAGCTGTTTTTT
D gene: -; V gene: TRBV7-2; CDR3 length: 15; J gene: TRBJ2-2; clone size: many; CDR3 protein: CASSLYSGLTGELFF; CDR3 DNA: TGTGCCAGCAGCTTGTACAGTGGCTTGACCGGGGAGCTGTTTTTT
D gene: -; V gene: TRBV12-5; CDR3 length: 14; J gene: TRBJ2-2; clone size: few; CDR3 protein: CASGRSGATGELFF; CDR3 DNA: TGTGCTAGTGGCCGATCGGGGGCTACCGGGGAGCTGTTTTTT
D gene: -; V gene: TRBV20-1; CDR3 length: 15; J gene: TRBJ2-2; clone size: few; CDR3 protein: CSARRASGGTGELFF; CDR3 DNA: TGCAGTGCTCGGCGGGCTAGTGGCGGGACCGGGGAGCTGTTTTTT
D gene: -; V gene: TRBV24-1; CDR3 length: 16; J gene: TRBJ2-6; clone size: -; CDR3 protein: CATSAPTGSGANVLTF; CDR3 DNA: TGTGCCACCAGTGCCCCAACAGGGTCTGGGGCCAACGTCCTGACTTTC
D gene: TRBD1; V gene: TRBV19; CDR3 length: 15; J gene: TRBJ2-1; clone size: -; CDR3 protein: CASSRGQGVYNEQFF; CDR3 DNA: TGTGCCAGTAGTCGGGGACAGGGGGTTTACAATGAGCAGTTCTTC
D gene: -; V gene: TRBV28; CDR3 length: 11; J gene: TRBJ1-1; clone size: -; CDR3 protein: CATLLNTEAFF; CDR3 DNA: TGTGCCACCCTGTTGAACACTGAAGCTTTCTTT
D gene: TRBD2; V gene: TRBV5-1; CDR3 length: 16; J gene: TRBJ2-1; clone size: few; CDR3 protein: CASSSGLSGGYNEQFF; CDR3 DNA: TGCGCCAGCAGCTCTGGACTAAGCGGGGGGTACAATGAGCAGTTCTTC
D gene: TRBD1; V gene: TRBV6-2/TRBV6-3; CDR3 length: 16; J gene: TRBJ2-6; clone size: many; CDR3 protein: CASSQTGDAGANVLTF; CDR3 DNA: TGTGCCAGCAGCCAGACAGGGGATGCTGGGGCCAACGTCCTGACTTTC
D gene: TRBD1; V gene: TRBV10-3; CDR3 length: 13; J gene: TRBJ1-1; clone size: few; CDR3 protein: CAISEQGATEAFF; CDR3 DNA: TGTGCCATCAGTGAGCAGGGGGCCACTGAAGCTTTCTTT
D gene: -; V gene: TRBV20-1; CDR3 length: 13; J gene: TRBJ1-5; clone size: -; CDR3 protein: CSARGLSNQPQHF; CDR3 DNA: TGCAGTGCTAGAGGCCTTAGCAATCAGCCCCAGCATTTT
D gene: TRBD1; V gene: TRBV5-1; CDR3 length: 14; J gene: TRBJ2-2; clone size: many; CDR3 protein: CASSRDRDHQELFF; CDR3 DNA: TGCGCCAGCAGCCGTGACAGGGATCATCAGGAGCTGTTTTTT
D gene: -; V gene: TRBV18; CDR3 length: 15; J gene: TRBJ2-4; clone size: few; CDR3 protein: CASSQTGVNKNIQYF; CDR3 DNA: TGTGCCAGCTCCCAAACTGGGGTTAATAAAAACATTCAGTACTTC
D gene: -; V gene: TRBV27; CDR3 length: 14; J gene: TRBJ2-7; clone size: -; CDR3 protein: CASSFRAGEHEQYF; CDR3 DNA: TGTGCCAGCAGTTTTAGGGCAGGGGAGCACGAGCAGTACTTC
D gene: TRBD2; V gene: TRBV11-2; CDR3 length: 15; J gene: TRBJ2-3; clone size: -; CDR3 protein: CASGVGGRADGTQYF; CDR3 DNA: TGTGCCAGCGGGGTAGGCGGGAGGGCGGATGGTACGCAGTATTTT
D gene: TRBD1; V gene: TRBV5-8; CDR3 length: 15; J gene: TRBJ2-7; clone size: few; CDR3 protein: CASRSTGTAVYEQYF; CDR3 DNA: TGTGCCAGCAGGTCCACCGGGACAGCTGTCTACGAGCAGTACTTC
D gene: -; V gene: TRBV6-4; CDR3 length: 15; J gene: TRBJ2-1; clone size: many; CDR3 protein: CASSDGASSYNEQFF; CDR3 DNA: TGTGCCAGCAGTGACGGTGCCAGCTCCTACAATGAGCAGTTCTTC
D gene: -; V gene: TRBV7-7; CDR3 length: 14; J gene: TRBJ2-1; clone size: few; CDR3 protein: CASSSSKGGHEQFF; CDR3 DNA: TGTGCTAGCAGCTCCTCCAAAGGGGGGCATGAGCAGTTCTTC
D gene: TRBD1; V gene: TRBV5-1; CDR3 length: 15; J gene: TRBJ2-5; clone size: once; CDR3 protein: CASSRGTDRQETQYF; CDR3 DNA: TGCGCCAGCAGCCGAGGGACGGACAGGCAAGAGACCCAGTACTTC
D gene: -; V gene: TRBV7-2; CDR3 length: 14; J gene: TRBJ2-7; clone size: -; CDR3 protein: CASTKQEGNYEQYF; CDR3 DNA: TGTGCCAGCACCAAACAGGAGGGGAACTACGAGCAGTACTTC
D gene: -; V gene: TRBV4-1; CDR3 length: 13; J gene: TRBJ1-4; clone size: many; CDR3 protein: CASSQGGSGKLFF; CDR3 DNA: TGCGCCAGCAGCCAGGGGGGCTCGGGAAAACTGTTTTTT
D gene: -; V gene: TRBV10-2; CDR3 length: 13; J gene: TRBJ2-1; clone size: many; CDR3 protein: CASYVGAHSEQFF; CDR3 DNA: TGCGCCAGCTACGTGGGGGCCCACAGTGAGCAGTTCTTC
D gene: TRBD2; V gene: TRBV12-3/TRBV12-4; CDR3 length: 17; J gene: TRBJ2-3; clone size: -; CDR3 protein: CASSVGTSGRSTDTQYF; CDR3 DNA: TGTGCCAGCAGTGTTGGGACTAGCGGGAGGAGCACAGATACGCAGTATTTT
D gene: TRBD1; V gene: TRBV6-5; CDR3 length: 15; J gene: TRBJ2-5; clone size: few; CDR3 protein: CASSYSQGALKTQYF; CDR3 DNA: TGTGCCAGCAGTTACTCGCAGGGGGCCTTAAAGACCCAGTACTTC
D gene: TRBD2; V gene: TRBV20-1; CDR3 length: 14; J gene: TRBJ2-1; clone size: many; CDR3 protein: CSARVAAGVNEQFF; CDR3 DNA: TGCAGTGCTAGAGTAGCGGCGGGAGTCAATGAGCAGTTCTTC
D gene: -; V gene: TRBV10-3; CDR3 length: 13; J gene: TRBJ2-1; clone size: -; CDR3 protein: CAISDNPYNEQFF; CDR3 DNA: TGTGCCATCAGTGATAATCCCTACAATGAGCAGTTCTTC
D gene: TRBD1; V gene: TRBV29-1; CDR3 length: 13; J gene: TRBJ2-7; clone size: -; CDR3 protein: CSTRQGESYEQYF; CDR3 DNA: TGCAGCACCAGACAGGGGGAGTCCTACGAGCAGTACTTC
D gene: -; V gene: TRBV6-2/TRBV6-3; CDR3 length: 15; J gene: TRBJ2-2; clone size: few; CDR3 protein: CASSITGRHTGELFF; CDR3 DNA: TGTGCCAGCAGTATTACAGGGAGGCACACCGGGGAGCTGTTTTTT
D gene: -; V gene: TRBV7-9; CDR3 length: 12; J gene: TRBJ2-5; clone size: -; CDR3 protein: CASSPLSETQYF; CDR3 DNA: TGTGCCAGCAGCCCCCTAAGTGAGACCCAGTACTTC
D gene: -; V gene: TRBV20-1; CDR3 length: 15; J gene: TRBJ1-5; clone size: few; CDR3 protein: CSASKGGPRNQPQHF; CDR3 DNA: TGCAGTGCTAGTAAGGGGGGACCGCGCAATCAGCCCCAGCATTTT
D gene: TRBD2; V gene: TRBV2; CDR3 length: 17; J gene: TRBJ2-1; clone size: -; CDR3 protein: CASSPSELAGVYNEQFF; CDR3 DNA: TGTGCCAGCAGCCCAAGCGAACTAGCGGGGGTGTACAATGAGCAGTTCTTC
D gene: -; V gene: TRBV5-1; CDR3 length: 15; J gene: TRBJ2-1; clone size: many; CDR3 protein: CASSSGQSSYNEQFF; CDR3 DNA: TGCGCCAGTAGCTCGGGGCAGAGCTCCTACAATGAGCAGTTCTTC
D gene: TRBD1; V gene: TRBV20-1; CDR3 length: 15; J gene: TRBJ2-3; clone size: many; CDR3 protein: CSARYGTATTDTQYF; CDR3 DNA: TGCAGTGCTAGGTACGGGACAGCTACCACAGATACGCAGTATTTT
D gene: -; V gene: TRBV25-1; CDR3 length: 16; J gene: TRBJ2-5; clone size: -; CDR3 protein: CASSGPPGRQGETQYF; CDR3 DNA: TGTGCCAGCAGTGGGCCGCCGGGACGGCAAGGGGAGACCCAGTACTTC
D gene: TRBD2; V gene: TRBV24-1; CDR3 length: 17; J gene: TRBJ2-3; clone size: -; CDR3 protein: CATSDPTSGRSTDTQYF; CDR3 DNA: TGTGCCACCAGTGATCCGACTAGCGGGAGGTCAACAGATACGCAGTATTTT